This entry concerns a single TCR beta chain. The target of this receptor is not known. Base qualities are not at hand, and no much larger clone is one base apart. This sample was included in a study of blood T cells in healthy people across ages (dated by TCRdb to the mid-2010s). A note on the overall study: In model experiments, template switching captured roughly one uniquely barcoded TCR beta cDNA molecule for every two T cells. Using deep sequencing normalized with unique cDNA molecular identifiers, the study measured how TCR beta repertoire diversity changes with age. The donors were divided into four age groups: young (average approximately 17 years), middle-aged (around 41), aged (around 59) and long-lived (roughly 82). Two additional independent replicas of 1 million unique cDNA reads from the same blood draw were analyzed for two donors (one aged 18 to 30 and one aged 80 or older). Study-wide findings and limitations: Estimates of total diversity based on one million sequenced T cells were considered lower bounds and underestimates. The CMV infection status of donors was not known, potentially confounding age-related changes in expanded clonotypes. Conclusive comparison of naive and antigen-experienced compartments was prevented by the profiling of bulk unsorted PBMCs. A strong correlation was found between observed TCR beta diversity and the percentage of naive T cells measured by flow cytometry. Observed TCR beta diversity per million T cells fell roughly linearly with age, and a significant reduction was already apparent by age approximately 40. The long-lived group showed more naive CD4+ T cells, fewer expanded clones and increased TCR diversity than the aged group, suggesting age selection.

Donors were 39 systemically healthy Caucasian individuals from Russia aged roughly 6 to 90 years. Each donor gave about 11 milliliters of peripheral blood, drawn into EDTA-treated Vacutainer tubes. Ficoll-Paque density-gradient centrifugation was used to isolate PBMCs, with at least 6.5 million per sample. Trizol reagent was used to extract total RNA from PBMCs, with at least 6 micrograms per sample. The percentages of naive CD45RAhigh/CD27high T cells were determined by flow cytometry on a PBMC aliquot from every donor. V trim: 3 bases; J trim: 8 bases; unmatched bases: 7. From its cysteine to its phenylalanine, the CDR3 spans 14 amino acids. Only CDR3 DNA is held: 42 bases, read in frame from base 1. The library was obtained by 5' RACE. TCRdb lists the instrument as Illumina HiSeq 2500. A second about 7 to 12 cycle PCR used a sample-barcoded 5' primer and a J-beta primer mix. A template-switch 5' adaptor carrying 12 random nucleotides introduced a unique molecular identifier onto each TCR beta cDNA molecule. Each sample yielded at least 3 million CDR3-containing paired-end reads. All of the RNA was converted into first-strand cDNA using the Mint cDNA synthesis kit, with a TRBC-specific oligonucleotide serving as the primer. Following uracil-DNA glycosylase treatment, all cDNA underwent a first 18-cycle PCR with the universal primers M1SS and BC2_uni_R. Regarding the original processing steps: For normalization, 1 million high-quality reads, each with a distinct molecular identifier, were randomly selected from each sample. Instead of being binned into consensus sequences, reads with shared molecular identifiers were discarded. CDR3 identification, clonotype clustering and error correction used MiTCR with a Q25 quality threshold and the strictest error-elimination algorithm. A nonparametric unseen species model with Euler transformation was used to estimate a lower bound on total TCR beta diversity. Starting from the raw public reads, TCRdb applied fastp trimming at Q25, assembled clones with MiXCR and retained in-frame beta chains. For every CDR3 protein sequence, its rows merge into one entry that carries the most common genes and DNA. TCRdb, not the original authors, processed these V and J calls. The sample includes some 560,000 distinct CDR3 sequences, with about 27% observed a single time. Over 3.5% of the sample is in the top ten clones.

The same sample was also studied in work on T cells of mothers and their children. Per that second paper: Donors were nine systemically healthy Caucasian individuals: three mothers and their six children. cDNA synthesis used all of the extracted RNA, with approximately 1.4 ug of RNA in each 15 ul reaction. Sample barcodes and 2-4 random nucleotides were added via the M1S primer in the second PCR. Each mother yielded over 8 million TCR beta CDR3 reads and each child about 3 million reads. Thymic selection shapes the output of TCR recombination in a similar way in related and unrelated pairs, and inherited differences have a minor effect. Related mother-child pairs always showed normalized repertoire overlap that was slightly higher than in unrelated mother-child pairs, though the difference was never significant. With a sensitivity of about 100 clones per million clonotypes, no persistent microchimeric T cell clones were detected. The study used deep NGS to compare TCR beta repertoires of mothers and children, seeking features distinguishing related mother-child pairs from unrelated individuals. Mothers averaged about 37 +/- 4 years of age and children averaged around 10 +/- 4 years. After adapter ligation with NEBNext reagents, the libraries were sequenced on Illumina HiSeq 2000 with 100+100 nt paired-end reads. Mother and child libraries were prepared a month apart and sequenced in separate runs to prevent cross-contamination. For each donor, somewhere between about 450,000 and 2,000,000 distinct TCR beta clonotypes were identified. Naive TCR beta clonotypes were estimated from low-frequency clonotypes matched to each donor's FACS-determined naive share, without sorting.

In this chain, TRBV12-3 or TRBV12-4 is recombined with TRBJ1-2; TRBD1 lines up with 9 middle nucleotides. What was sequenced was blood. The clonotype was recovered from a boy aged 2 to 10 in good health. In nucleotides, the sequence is TGTGCCAGCAGTTTCTCTGACAGGGGGGGAGGCTACACCTTC. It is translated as CASSFSDRGGGYTF.